This TCR beta chain originates from a study of molecular identifiers for immune sequencing clone quantification. About the study: Replicate RNA came from roughly 18,000 or 92,000 naive CD8 cells and was split five ways, and four parts were sequenced.

The naive CD8 libraries originated from between 20,000 and 1,000,000 sorted cells and drew on 10%, 30% or 50% RNA. V was clipped by 5 bases and J by 5 bases; unmatched bases: 8. This CDR3 has 15 residues. This clonotype appeared many times. Antigen specificity is unknown. Study-wide points: The share of molecules held by clones above 20 RNA copies was over 98% in effector cells and under 1% in naive cells.

Via MiXCR, TCRdb re-called the PCR reads, giving one row per CDR3 protein. The sample includes tens of thousands of distinct CDR3 sequences, roughly 23% seen only once; the top ten take about 1%. The TCR originated in a human donor in good health. Some libraries in this study had Jurkat cell RNA spiked in. This chain uses TRBV12-3 or TRBV12-4 with TRBJ2-5; 10 bases match TRBD1. Input material: naive CD8+ T cells from blood, with Jurkat cell RNA spiked in. Stated subset: FACS-sorted CD8+CD4-CCR7+CD45RA+ naive T cells. As DNA, the CDR3 is TGTGCCAGCAGTATTCCGGGACAGGGGTTGGAGACCCAGTACTTC. Protein sequence: CASSIPGQGLETQYF.